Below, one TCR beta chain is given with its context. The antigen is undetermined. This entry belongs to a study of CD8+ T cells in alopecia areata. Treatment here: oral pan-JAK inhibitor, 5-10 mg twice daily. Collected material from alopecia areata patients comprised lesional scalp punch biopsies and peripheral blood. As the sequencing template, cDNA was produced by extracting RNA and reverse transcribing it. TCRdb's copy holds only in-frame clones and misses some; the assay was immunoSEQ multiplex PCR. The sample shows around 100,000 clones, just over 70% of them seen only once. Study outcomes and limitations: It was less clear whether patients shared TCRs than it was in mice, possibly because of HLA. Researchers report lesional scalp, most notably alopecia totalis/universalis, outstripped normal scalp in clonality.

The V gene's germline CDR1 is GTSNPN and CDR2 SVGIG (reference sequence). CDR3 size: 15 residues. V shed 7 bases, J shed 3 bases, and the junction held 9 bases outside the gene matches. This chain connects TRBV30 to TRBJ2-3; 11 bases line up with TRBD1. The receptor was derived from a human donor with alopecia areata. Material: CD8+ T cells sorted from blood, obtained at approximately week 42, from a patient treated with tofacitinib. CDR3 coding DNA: TGTGCCTCGAACCCGGGACAGGGGGTGACAGATACGCAGTATTTT. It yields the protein CASNPGQGVTDTQYF.